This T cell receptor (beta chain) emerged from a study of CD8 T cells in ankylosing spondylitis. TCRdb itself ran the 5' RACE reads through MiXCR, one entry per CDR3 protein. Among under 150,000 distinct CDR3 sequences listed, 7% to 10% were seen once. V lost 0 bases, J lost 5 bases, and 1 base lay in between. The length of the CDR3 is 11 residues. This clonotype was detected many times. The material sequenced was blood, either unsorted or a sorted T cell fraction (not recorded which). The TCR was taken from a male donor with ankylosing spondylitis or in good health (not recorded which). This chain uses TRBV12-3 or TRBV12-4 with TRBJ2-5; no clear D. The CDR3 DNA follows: TGTGCCAGCAGTTTAGCTGAGACCCAGTACTTC. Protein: CASSLAETQYF.